A selection of T cell receptor beta chains follows, all from one sample in a study of Tregs in tolerant kidney transplant recipients. Libraries were prepared by immunoSEQ multiplex PCR; TCRdb keeps only in-frame clonotypes and omits some of them. The data contain tens of thousands of clones, roughly 93% of them singletons. The sample was CD4+ T cells from blood (PBMCs), taken 12 months after the transplant. The source of these receptors is a human patient who received a combined kidney and bone marrow transplant. T cells may partly derive from the graft donor. Both conserved end residues are part of each CDR3. Fields, in order: D gene, clone size, CDR3 length, V gene, J gene, CDR3 DNA, CDR3 protein. A D gene is named only where the DNA matches it firmly. Not every row has a clone size; where given, it reads once, few, many or a size class.

>TRBD2|once|21|TRBV23-1|TRBJ2-6
TGCGCCAGCAGTCAATCGGAAGGACTAGCGGGCCGCCTCTCTGGGGCCAACGTCCTGACTTTC
CASSQSEGLAGRLSGANVLTF
>TRBD2|-|16|TRBV19|TRBJ2-7
TGTGCCAGTAGTTTTAGGGATTCGGGGGGTTCCTACGAGCAGTACTTC
CASSFRDSGGSYEQYF
>TRBD1|-|12|TRBV28|TRBJ1-4
TGTGCAACACAGGGGGATAATGAAAAACTGTTTTTT
CATQGDNEKLFF
>-|-|15|TRBV30|TRBJ2-6
TGTGCCTGGAGTAGAGATGCCTCTGGGGCCAACGTCCTGACTTTC
CAWSRDASGANVLTF
>-|-|14|TRBV7-3|TRBJ2-3
TGTGCCAGCAGCTGGGACTCCAGGACAGATACGCAGTATTTT
CASSWDSRTDTQYF
>-|-|14|TRBV29-1|TRBJ2-1
TGCAGCGTTTCGTTGGGGCGGCTTTTAAATGAGCAGTTCTTC
CSVSLGRLLNEQFF
>TRBD1|-|14|TRBV7-2|TRBJ1-5
TGTGCCAGCAGCTCGGGGACAGGTACCCAGCCCCAGCATTTT
CASSSGTGTQPQHF
>TRBD1|-|14|TRBV27|TRBJ2-1
TGTGCCAGCAACTTCGACAGGGCGGGCAATGAGCAGTTCTTC
CASNFDRAGNEQFF
>TRBD2|-|14|TRBV28|TRBJ2-5
TGTGCCACCCTAGACCGCGGGGGGGCCGAGACCCAGTACTTC
CATLDRGGAETQYF
>TRBD2|-|16|TRBV7-2|TRBJ2-2
TGTGCCAGCACCCTACTCCCCCCGACGGGGGGCGGGGAGCTGTTTTTT
CASTLLPPTGGGELFF
>TRBD2|once|16|TRBV7-8|TRBJ2-7
TGTGCCAGCAGCTCCTCTAGCGGAGAATCCCCCTACGAGCAGTACTTC
CASSSSSGESPYEQYF
>TRBD2|-|15|TRBV11-3|TRBJ2-7
TGTGCCAGTTCGATTCTAGCGGGAGGAGCCTACGAGCAGTACTTC
CASSILAGGAYEQYF
>-|-|11|TRBV6-5|TRBJ2-7
TGTGCCAGCAGTTACGGGACAGAGCAGTACTTC
CASSYGTEQYF
>-|-|14|TRBV25-1|TRBJ2-5
TGTGCCAGCAGTGAATATCGCTCTAGGGAGACCCAGTACTTC
CASSEYRSRETQYF
>-|-|14|TRBV4-2|TRBJ2-7
TGTGCCAGCAGCCAAGATCCACTCATTTACGAGCAGTACTTC
CASSQDPLIYEQYF
>-|-|14|TRBV7-9|TRBJ1-4
TGTGCCAGCAGCTTTGACAGGTTCGGTGAAAAACTGTTTTTT
CASSFDRFGEKLFF
>-|-|15|TRBV28|TRBJ1-3
TGTGCCAGCAGGCTGGGCCTCAGCTCTGGAAACACCATATATTTT
CASRLGLSSGNTIYF